These T cell receptor beta chains were read from a single sample in a study of shared clonotypes between healthy human individuals. Repertoires were generated with immunoSEQ multiplex PCR, while TCRdb's copy carries only in-frame clones and drops some. This sample yields around 2,000,000 clones, of which 85% to 95% are seen a single time; 0.13% belongs to the top ten. Sequencing used naive CD4+ T cells sorted from blood. These receptor sequences come from a man between 18 and 35 years old in good health. CDR3s include the opening cysteine and the closing phenylalanine or tryptophan. A D gene is named only where the DNA matches it firmly. Some rows have no size entry. The others give once, few or many, or a class for an expanded clone.

J gene,V gene,D gene,clone size,CDR3 DNA,CDR3 protein
TRBJ2-7,TRBV5-1,NA,once,TGCGCCAGCAGCCCACGGACGGGGAGCGCCGAGCAGTACTTC,CASSPRTGSAEQYF
TRBJ1-5,TRBV6-6,TRBD1,NA,TGTGCCAGCAGCCCCGGGACAGGACATCAGCCCCAGCATTTT,CASSPGTGHQPQHF
TRBJ1-3,TRBV7-9,NA,NA,TGTGCCAGCAGCTTAGGGGGAAACACCATATATTTT,CASSLGGNTIYF
TRBJ2-2,TRBV12-5,NA,NA,TGTGCTAGTGGTTTGTCGTTGCAGGAATTTGCTGGGGAGCTGTTTTTT,CASGLSLQEFAGELFF
TRBJ2-7,TRBV28,NA,NA,TGTGCCAGCAGTTACAGGGTAATATCCGCGTACGAGCAGTACTTC,CASSYRVISAYEQYF
TRBJ1-1,TRBV6-5,NA,NA,TGTGCCAGCACTGCTGCAGGCGGAAACACTGAAGCTTTCTTT,CASTAAGGNTEAFF
TRBJ2-7,TRBV28,NA,NA,TGTGCCAGCACCGCACAGCCTTACGAGCAGTACTTC,CASTAQPYEQYF
TRBJ1-2,TRBV28,NA,NA,TGTGCCAGCACCCTCGGCGGGGAAATGATTGTCTATGGCTACACCTTC,CASTLGGEMIVYGYTF
TRBJ1-1,TRBV5-1,NA,many,TGCGCCAGCAGCTCAGGACAGACGCTGAACACTGAAGCTTTCTTT,CASSSGQTLNTEAFF
TRBJ2-7,TRBV7-6,TRBD2,NA,TGTGCCAGCAGCCCGGGGGGGAAGGCCTACGAGCAGTACTTC,CASSPGGKAYEQYF
TRBJ2-1,TRBV7-3,TRBD2,once,TGTGCCAGCAGCCCCACCCATAGCGGGGGATACAATGAGCAGTTCTTC,CASSPTHSGGYNEQFF
TRBJ2-7,TRBV28,NA,NA,TGTGCCAGCAGTCCCCGGGGTCCAGCCTACGAGCAGTACTTC,CASSPRGPAYEQYF
TRBJ2-2,TRBV5-1,NA,NA,TGCGCCAGCAGCGCAGGGACCCCTTCCGGGGAGCTGTTTTTT,CASSAGTPSGELFF
TRBJ2-3,TRBV5-1,TRBD2,NA,TGCGCCAGCAGCTTCGGACTAGCGGTCACAGATACGCAGTATTTT,CASSFGLAVTDTQYF
TRBJ1-5,TRBV5-4,NA,NA,TGTGCCAGCAGCTTGGACAGGTTCAGTCAGCCCCAGCATTTT,CASSLDRFSQPQHF
TRBJ1-2,TRBV23-1,NA,once,TGCGCCAGCAGTCACAAGGGGGGAGTTTACTATGGCTACACCTTC,CASSHKGGVYYGYTF
TRBJ1-5,TRBV6-7,NA,NA,TGTGCCCCCGGACAGATTAGCAATCAGCCCCAGCATTTT,CAPGQISNQPQHF
TRBJ2-1,TRBV15,TRBD2,NA,TGTGCCACCAGCCCGAACGGGGGGGCCTTCTACAATGAGCAGTTCTTC,CATSPNGGAFYNEQFF
TRBJ1-4,TRBV4-3,NA,NA,TGCGCCAGCAGCCAAGACAGGGCAACTGAAAAACTGTTTTTT,CASSQDRATEKLFF
TRBJ1-5,TRBV10-2,NA,NA,TGCGCCAGCAGTGAGCGGACCGGGACGACCCTTATTAGCAATCAGCCCCAGCATTTT,CASSERTGTTLISNQPQHF
TRBJ1-1,TRBV7-3,TRBD1,NA,TGTGCCAGCAGCTCGGTAGGGGGCCTTGAGACTGAAGCTTTCTTT,CASSSVGGLETEAFF
TRBJ2-7,TRBV7-9,NA,NA,TGTGCCAGCAGCTCTACCCGGAGTGGCCCCTACGAGCAGTACTTC,CASSSTRSGPYEQYF
TRBJ2-3,TRBV5-1,NA,NA,TGCGCCAGCAGCTTGAAAGACACAGATACGCAGTATTTT,CASSLKDTDTQYF
TRBJ1-2,TRBV7-9,TRBD1,NA,TGTGCCAGCAGCTTAGCCTCAGGGGGAATCAGTGGCTACACCTTC,CASSLASGGISGYTF
TRBJ2-1,TRBV25-1,NA,NA,TGTGCCAGCAGTGTAACGGGACCAGAGCAGTTCTTC,CASSVTGPEQFF
TRBJ2-1,TRBV29-1,NA,NA,TGCAGCGTTGCGTCCGCTGGCAGAGGAATCTTCTTC,CSVASAGRGIFF
TRBJ1-1,TRBV29-1,NA,NA,TGCAGCGTTATTAGTCTGAACACTGAAGCTTTCTTT,CSVISLNTEAFF
TRBJ2-3,TRBV5-1,NA,NA,TGCGCCAGCAGCTTGCGTGGGACGGATACGCAGTATTTT,CASSLRGTDTQYF
TRBJ2-1,TRBV6-5,TRBD2,NA,TGTGCCAGCAGTTCCCAAACTAGCGGGACCTACAATGAGCAGTTCTTC,CASSSQTSGTYNEQFF
TRBJ2-7,TRBV20-1,NA,NA,TGCAGTGCTAGAGTAGGCAGGGGGCAGTACTTC,CSARVGRGQYF
TRBJ2-3,TRBV7-9,NA,NA,TGTGCCAGCAGCTTGGGCGGGACTGGCACAGATACGCAGTATTTT,CASSLGGTGTDTQYF
TRBJ2-3,TRBV10-3,TRBD1,NA,TGTGCCATCGGGGGGACAGGGAGCACAGATACGCAGTATTTT,CAIGGTGSTDTQYF
TRBJ2-2,TRBV27,TRBD1,NA,TGTGCCAGCAGTGTCGCAGGGGGCTTGGGCACCGGGGAGCTGTTTTTT,CASSVAGGLGTGELFF